A selection of T cell receptor beta chains follows, all from one sample in a study of response to subunit inactivated influenza vaccine. TCRdb reprocessed the RT-PCR reads via MiXCR and lists one record per CDR3 protein. The sample consists of about 520,000 distinct CDR3 sequences, 6% to 9% of them appearing once. This sample comprised PBMCs from blood, obtained less than 30 months after vaccination. All receptors derive from a man between 50 and 75 years old who received an inactivated influenza vaccine. CDR3s include the opening cysteine and the closing phenylalanine or tryptophan.

v_gene	j_gene	CDR3aa
TRBV5-1	TRBJ2-1	CASSPPQAGPTYNEQFF
TRBV20-1	TRBJ1-5	CSVASGDQPQHF
TRBV20-1	TRBJ2-1	CSARPTTYNEQFF
TRBV28	TRBJ2-2	CASSPLGRPSTGELFF
TRBV4-2	TRBJ2-1	CASSPSLTSGSGSSYNEQFF
TRBV5-1	TRBJ2-7	CASSLELAGAGEQYF
TRBV4-1	TRBJ1-6	CASSQEGVGSNSPLHF
TRBV29-1	TRBJ2-2	CSVVVGTGELFF
TRBV28	TRBJ2-1	CASSSGGRAGEQFF
TRBV9	TRBJ2-2	CASSVEASLDTGELFF
TRBV6-5	TRBJ2-2	CASSWGQGFANTGELFF
TRBV6-2/TRBV6-3	TRBJ2-1	CASSYSFSGAGTSSYNEQFF
TRBV28	TRBJ2-5	CASSLSPSGSRKTQYF
TRBV18	TRBJ1-6	CASSPGQGAFSPLHF
TRBV24-1	TRBJ2-2	CATRGQIPELFF
TRBV9	TRBJ2-2	CASSVGWTSGANTGELFF
TRBV7-7	TRBJ2-3	CASSPQLGSDTQYF
TRBV20-1	TRBJ1-3	CSAVYRSGNTIYF
TRBV20-1	TRBJ1-1	CSAPSGHLNTEAFF
TRBV6-6	TRBJ2-3	CASSYGQKQYF
TRBV20-1	TRBJ2-3	CSARIGSSQRPDTQYF
TRBV25-1	TRBJ2-5	CASSESRVIEETQYF
TRBV7-2	TRBJ2-3	CASSFLDTQYF
TRBV6-5	TRBJ2-7	CASSYGLADSYEQYF
TRBV5-5	TRBJ2-7	CASSSRTGVYEQYF
TRBV5-1	TRBJ2-7	CASSLRLAGAYEQYF
TRBV12-3/TRBV12-4	TRBJ2-1	CAIRDSQNEQFF
TRBV29-1	TRBJ2-1	CSAAAGLDYNEQFF
TRBV20-1	TRBJ2-7	CSARVPGSSYEQYF
TRBV3-1	TRBJ1-5	CASSQGVIGISQPQHF
TRBV12-3/TRBV12-4	TRBJ2-7	CASSLRTRSSYEQYF
TRBV6-1	TRBJ1-5	CASRQPSDYQPQHF
TRBV25-1	TRBJ2-4	CASSESQGDAKNIQYF
TRBV6-5	TRBJ2-1	CASSYSPGGNEQFF
TRBV9	TRBJ1-1	CASSVTGNTEAFF
TRBV12-3/TRBV12-4	TRBJ1-1	CASSLLNTEAFF
TRBV20-1	TRBJ2-3	CSARVSSDTQYF
TRBV28	TRBJ1-2	CASRFAGTPYGYTF
TRBV7-2	TRBJ2-3	CASSNTRGSTDTQYF
TRBV12-3/TRBV12-4	TRBJ1-5	CASSFGIPGGGQPQHF
TRBV5-1	TRBJ1-1	CASSKGRNTEAFF
TRBV15	TRBJ2-2	CATSRGGLGTGELFF
TRBV28	TRBJ1-1	CASSLSPARTEAFF
TRBV5-1	TRBJ2-3	CASSLERGEDTQYF
TRBV6-2/TRBV6-3	TRBJ2-6	CASRGPSGANVLTF
TRBV5-1	TRBJ2-1	CASRAQGGLYEQFF
TRBV5-1	TRBJ2-1	CASPIAGGPHEQFF
TRBV7-6	TRBJ1-1	CASSHPPEGFEAFF